A selection of T cell receptor beta chains follows, all from one sample in a study of CD8 T cells in Susac syndrome. TCRdb reprocessed the immunoSEQ multiplex PCR reads with MiXCR, giving one entry per CDR3 protein. The sample has 150,000 to 180,000 distinct CDR3 sequences; just under 95% are singletons. Sequenced: CD8+ T cells from PBMCs. The receptors derive from a human donor with multiple sclerosis. Each CDR3 is given with its conserved first and last residue. D genes are given only for firm matches. Clone sizes are given selectively: once, few, many, or a class where the clone is expanded.

cdr3_aa: CASSWGQGPYEQYF
cdr3_nt: TGTGCCAGCAGTTGGGGACAGGGACCGTACGAGCAGTACTTC
clone_size: NA
j_call: TRBJ2-7
d_call: TRBD1
v_call: TRBV27

cdr3_aa: CASSLDRSLSYEQYF
cdr3_nt: TGCGCCAGCAGCTTGGACAGGAGTTTGTCCTACGAGCAGTACTTC
clone_size: NA
j_call: TRBJ2-7
d_call: NA
v_call: TRBV5-1

cdr3_aa: CASSEWGGTEKAFF
cdr3_nt: TGTGCCAGCAGTGAATGGGGAGGAACGGAGAAAGCTTTCTTT
clone_size: once
j_call: TRBJ1-1
d_call: NA
v_call: TRBV25-1

cdr3_aa: CSVEAVGPTNYGYTF
cdr3_nt: TGCAGCGTTGAAGCTGTAGGGCCTACTAACTATGGCTACACCTTC
clone_size: once
j_call: TRBJ1-2
d_call: NA
v_call: TRBV29-1

cdr3_aa: CATAAERSYNSPLHF
cdr3_nt: TGTGCCACCGCGGCGGAGCGCTCCTATAATTCACCCCTCCACTTT
clone_size: NA
j_call: TRBJ1-6
d_call: NA
v_call: TRBV15

cdr3_aa: CASSTRVKQFF
cdr3_nt: TGTGCCAGCAGCACCCGGGTCAAGCAGTTCTTC
clone_size: NA
j_call: TRBJ2-1
d_call: NA
v_call: TRBV7-9

cdr3_aa: CAWREETYEQYF
cdr3_nt: TGTGCCTGGAGAGAGGAGACCTACGAGCAGTACTTC
clone_size: NA
j_call: TRBJ2-7
d_call: NA
v_call: TRBV30

cdr3_aa: CASSQGQGANGYTF
cdr3_nt: TGCGCCAGCAGCCAAGGACAGGGGGCGAACGGCTACACCTTC
clone_size: once
j_call: TRBJ1-2
d_call: TRBD1
v_call: TRBV4-3

cdr3_aa: CSARVTGRKTYSNQPQHF
cdr3_nt: TGCAGTGCTAGGGTGACAGGGAGAAAAACTTATAGCAATCAGCCCCAGCATTTT
clone_size: NA
j_call: TRBJ1-5
d_call: TRBD1
v_call: TRBV20-1

cdr3_aa: CAEGPILPYNSPLHF
cdr3_nt: TGTGCCGAGGGCCCAATTCTTCCCTATAATTCACCCCTCCACTTT
clone_size: NA
j_call: TRBJ1-6
d_call: NA
v_call: TRBV12-3/TRBV12-4

cdr3_aa: CASSQGSGAGDTQYF
cdr3_nt: TGCGCCAGCAGCCAAGGTAGCGGGGCTGGAGATACGCAGTATTTT
clone_size: NA
j_call: TRBJ2-3
d_call: TRBD2
v_call: TRBV4-3

cdr3_aa: CASKVGEGNQPQHF
cdr3_nt: TGTGCCAGTAAGGTGGGGGAAGGCAATCAGCCCCAGCATTTT
clone_size: NA
j_call: TRBJ1-5
d_call: NA
v_call: TRBV19

cdr3_aa: CASRLGSYEQYF
cdr3_nt: TGTGCCAGCCGTCTGGGGTCCTACGAGCAGTACTTC
clone_size: NA
j_call: TRBJ2-7
d_call: NA
v_call: TRBV25-1

cdr3_aa: CASTPEETSYEQYF
cdr3_nt: TGTGCCAGCACCCCGGAGGAGACGTCTTACGAGCAGTACTTC
clone_size: NA
j_call: TRBJ2-7
d_call: NA
v_call: TRBV7-9

cdr3_aa: CASGQPQHF
cdr3_nt: TGTGCCAGTGGACAGCCCCAGCATTTT
clone_size: NA
j_call: TRBJ1-5
d_call: NA
v_call: TRBV9

cdr3_aa: CASSLEARGIQYF
cdr3_nt: TGTGCCAGCAGCTTAGAGGCCAGGGGTATTCAGTACTTC
clone_size: NA
j_call: TRBJ2-4
d_call: NA
v_call: TRBV7-9

cdr3_aa: CASGLDRGYGYTF
cdr3_nt: TGTGCCAGCGGGTTGGACAGGGGCTATGGCTACACCTTC
clone_size: NA
j_call: TRBJ1-2
d_call: TRBD1
v_call: TRBV27

cdr3_aa: CASSFRGVEAFF
cdr3_nt: TGTGCCAGCAGCTTCCGAGGAGTTGAAGCTTTCTTT
clone_size: NA
j_call: TRBJ1-1
d_call: NA
v_call: TRBV7-9

cdr3_aa: CASNMGGISPLHF
cdr3_nt: TGTGCCAGCAACATGGGAGGGATTTCACCCCTCCACTTT
clone_size: NA
j_call: TRBJ1-6
d_call: NA
v_call: TRBV9

cdr3_aa: CASSIGARPDTQYF
cdr3_nt: TGTGCCAGCAGCATCGGCGCTCGGCCAGATACGCAGTATTTT
clone_size: NA
j_call: TRBJ2-3
d_call: NA
v_call: TRBV9

cdr3_aa: CASSAPGASYEQYF
cdr3_nt: TGTGCCAGCAGCGCCCCGGGGGCCTCCTACGAGCAGTACTTC
clone_size: NA
j_call: TRBJ2-7
d_call: NA
v_call: TRBV7-9

cdr3_aa: CASSQLGQGVEQYF
cdr3_nt: TGTGCCAGCAGCCAACTGGGACAGGGTGTCGAGCAGTACTTC
clone_size: NA
j_call: TRBJ2-7
d_call: TRBD1
v_call: TRBV14

cdr3_aa: CASSEGGGVSSPLHF
cdr3_nt: TGCGCCAGCAGTGAGGGAGGGGGCGTAAGTTCACCCCTCCACTTT
clone_size: once
j_call: TRBJ1-6
d_call: TRBD1
v_call: TRBV10-2

cdr3_aa: CASSLKGGGTGELFF
cdr3_nt: TGTGCCAGCAGCCTCAAGGGGGGCGGCACCGGGGAGCTGTTTTTT
clone_size: NA
j_call: TRBJ2-2
d_call: NA
v_call: TRBV7-8

cdr3_aa: CASSDGGASGANVLTF
cdr3_nt: TGTGCCAGCAGTGATGGGGGGGCCTCTGGGGCCAACGTCCTGACTTTC
clone_size: NA
j_call: TRBJ2-6
d_call: NA
v_call: TRBV6-4

cdr3_aa: CASIAGTYEQYF
cdr3_nt: TGTGCCAGCATTGCAGGGACCTACGAGCAGTACTTC
clone_size: NA
j_call: TRBJ2-7
d_call: NA
v_call: TRBV2

cdr3_aa: CASGYFRGAGPDTQYF
cdr3_nt: TGTGCCAGCGGATACTTTAGGGGGGCCGGGCCAGATACGCAGTATTTT
clone_size: NA
j_call: TRBJ2-3
d_call: NA
v_call: TRBV7-9

cdr3_aa: CSAPNPGELFF
cdr3_nt: TGCAGTGCCCCAAATCCGGGGGAGCTGTTTTTT
clone_size: NA
j_call: TRBJ2-2
d_call: NA
v_call: TRBV20-1

cdr3_aa: CASSHLGRQFF
cdr3_nt: TGCGCCAGCAGCCACTTAGGGAGGCAGTTCTTC
clone_size: NA
j_call: TRBJ2-1
d_call: NA
v_call: TRBV4-1

cdr3_aa: CASSLSAGGELFF
cdr3_nt: TGTGCCAGCAGTTTATCGGCGGGCGGGGAGCTGTTTTTT
clone_size: NA
j_call: TRBJ2-2
d_call: NA
v_call: TRBV27

cdr3_aa: CASQTGWNTEAFF
cdr3_nt: TGCGCCAGCCAGACAGGGTGGAACACTGAAGCTTTCTTT
clone_size: once
j_call: TRBJ1-1
d_call: TRBD1
v_call: TRBV4-1

cdr3_aa: CASSLPFRQGGINIQYF
cdr3_nt: TGTGCCAGCAGCCTACCCTTTCGGCAGGGAGGCATAAACATTCAGTACTTC
clone_size: NA
j_call: TRBJ2-4
d_call: NA
v_call: TRBV28

cdr3_aa: CAGGDYNEQFF
cdr3_nt: TGTGCGGGGGGGGATTACAATGAGCAGTTCTTC
clone_size: NA
j_call: TRBJ2-1
d_call: TRBD2
v_call: TRBV28

cdr3_aa: CSARGGGRTYEQYF
cdr3_nt: TGCAGTGCTAGAGGTGGGGGTCGAACCTACGAGCAGTACTTC
clone_size: NA
j_call: TRBJ2-7
d_call: NA
v_call: TRBV20-1

cdr3_aa: CASLPQAEAFF
cdr3_nt: TGTGCCAGTCTCCCCCAGGCTGAAGCTTTCTTT
clone_size: NA
j_call: TRBJ1-1
d_call: NA
v_call: TRBV6-1

cdr3_aa: CASSVASGGVGNEQYF
cdr3_nt: TGTGCCAGTAGTGTAGCCAGCGGGGGAGTTGGTAACGAGCAGTACTTC
clone_size: once
j_call: TRBJ2-7
d_call: TRBD2
v_call: TRBV19

cdr3_aa: CSVVGTYPPLSYGYTF
cdr3_nt: TGCAGCGTTGTTGGGACTTATCCCCCCCTCAGCTATGGCTACACCTTC
clone_size: NA
j_call: TRBJ1-2
d_call: NA
v_call: TRBV29-1

cdr3_aa: CASSLGRGSTYNEQFF
cdr3_nt: TGTGCCAGCAGTTTAGGTCGGGGGTCAACCTACAATGAGCAGTTCTTC
clone_size: NA
j_call: TRBJ2-1
d_call: NA
v_call: TRBV28

cdr3_aa: CASSLSRGMNTEAFF
cdr3_nt: TGTGCCAGCAGTTTATCAAGGGGAATGAACACTGAAGCTTTCTTT
clone_size: NA
j_call: TRBJ1-1
d_call: NA
v_call: TRBV27

cdr3_aa: CASSTRSGGYNEQFF
cdr3_nt: TGTGCCAGCAGCACCCGAAGCGGGGGGTACAATGAGCAGTTCTTC
clone_size: NA
j_call: TRBJ2-1
d_call: TRBD2
v_call: TRBV9

cdr3_aa: CASSYDVRAQYF
cdr3_nt: TGTGCCAGCAGTTACGATGTTAGGGCGCAGTATTTT
clone_size: NA
j_call: TRBJ2-3
d_call: NA
v_call: TRBV12-3/TRBV12-4

cdr3_aa: CASSLADRVETQYF
cdr3_nt: TGTGCCAGCAGCTTAGCCGACAGGGTAGAGACCCAGTACTTC
clone_size: NA
j_call: TRBJ2-5
d_call: TRBD1
v_call: TRBV13

cdr3_aa: CAWSVRDRGNQPQHF
cdr3_nt: TGTGCCTGGAGTGTACGGGACAGGGGCAATCAGCCCCAGCATTTT
clone_size: NA
j_call: TRBJ1-5
d_call: TRBD1
v_call: TRBV30

cdr3_aa: CASRGTLNTGELFF
cdr3_nt: TGTGCCAGCAGGGGGACACTTAACACCGGGGAGCTGTTTTTT
clone_size: NA
j_call: TRBJ2-2
d_call: NA
v_call: TRBV11-2

cdr3_aa: CASSLDRGLSTDTQYF
cdr3_nt: TGTGCCAGCAGCTTAGACAGGGGGTTGAGCACAGATACGCAGTATTTT
clone_size: NA
j_call: TRBJ2-3
d_call: TRBD1
v_call: TRBV12-3/TRBV12-4

cdr3_aa: CASSWGDGYTF
cdr3_nt: TGTGCCAGCAGTTGGGGGGATGGCTACACCTTC
clone_size: NA
j_call: TRBJ1-2
d_call: NA
v_call: TRBV12-3/TRBV12-4

cdr3_aa: CAVTRLAGSPPSTDTQYF
cdr3_nt: TGTGCGGTCACCCGACTAGCGGGGAGCCCTCCAAGCACAGATACGCAGTATTTT
clone_size: NA
j_call: TRBJ2-3
d_call: TRBD2
v_call: TRBV7-9

cdr3_aa: CASGTGGGTDTQYF
cdr3_nt: TGTGCCAGTGGGACAGGGGGGGGCACAGATACGCAGTATTTT
clone_size: NA
j_call: TRBJ2-3
d_call: TRBD1
v_call: TRBV12-3/TRBV12-4

cdr3_aa: CASSSPLDRSTDTQYF
cdr3_nt: TGTGCCAGCAGCTCTCCCCTGGACAGGAGCACAGATACGCAGTATTTT
clone_size: NA
j_call: TRBJ2-3
d_call: TRBD1
v_call: TRBV7-9